What follows is one T cell receptor (beta chain) and its context. The sample belongs to a study of OX40 agonist ivuxolimab in advanced cancers. Peripheral blood came from all dose cohorts at three timepoints. The data were produced by immunoSEQ multiplex PCR, yet TCRdb's version contains in-frame clones alone and is incomplete. The profile shows some 48,000 clones, roughly 81% of them singletons. This sample comprised CD4+ or CD8+ T cells sorted from blood, obtained in a trial of the OX40 agonist ivuxolimab. This TCR was recovered from an adult with an advanced solid tumor such as melanoma, head and neck, liver or kidney cancer.

The CDR3 protein is CASSPPPRMGNEQFF. Here the CDR3 DNA reads TGTGCCAGCAGCCCACCTCCTCGTATGGGCAATGAGCAGTTCTTC. The rearrangement links TRBV7-9 to TRBJ2-1; D is unclear. The CDR3 covers 15 residues. Trimming removed 5 bases at V and 6 bases at J, with 17 bases between. Germline V gene sequence: CDR1 SEHNR, CDR2 FQNEAQ (reference sequence).